The 18 T cell receptor beta chains below come from one sample, sequenced in a study of cytomegalovirus exposure and HLA in healthy donors. The PCR was carried out with 60 Vbeta primers and 13 Jbeta primers. Only in-frame clones appear in the TCRdb table, and some are missing; sequencing was by immunoSEQ multiplex PCR. Here the sample spans over 150,000 clones, around 82% being singletons. Sequenced input: PBMCs. Receptor source: a man aged 50-59 years in good health and CMV-seropositive.

The chain links TRBV5-6 to TRBJ1-1; D possibly corresponds to TRBD1 (6 bases). Trimming cost V 1 base and J 5 bases, with 18 bases left between them. Germline V gene sequence: CDR1 SGHDT, CDR2 YYEEEE. This CDR3 has 16 residues. As DNA, the CDR3 is TGTGCCAGCAGCTTGCCCAGGGACACCACTTTTACTGAAGCTTTCTTT. Translated, it gives CASSLPRDTTFTEAFF.

The rearrangement joins TRBV10-3 to TRBJ1-2; no clear D gene. The CDR3 totals 15 residues. Germline CDR1 ENHRY, CDR2 SYGVKD. Trimming removed 0 bases at V and 5 bases at J, with 13 bases between. Here the CDR3 reads CAISESRADGYGYTF. The CDR3 DNA is TGTGCCATCAGTGAGTCGAGGGCAGACGGATATGGCTACACCTTC.

Points on this clone: The junction and the germline gene differ at one end; a read error may be behind it. The chain uses TRBV28 and TRBJ2-1, with 8 bases lining up with TRBD2. Germline values: CDR1 MDHEN, CDR2 SYDVKM. There are 15 residues in the CDR3. As DNA, the CDR3 is TGTGCCAGCACTAGAGCGGGAGAGCCAAACAATGAGCGGTTCTTC. It translates to CASTRAGEPNNERFF.

The chain carries TRBV6-4 and TRBJ2-1, with TRBD2 as a possible D gene (5 bases). Germline assignment: CDR1 MRHNA and CDR2 SNTAGT. This CDR3 contains 16 residues. Trimming shortened V by 4 bases and J by 5 bases, and 18 bases separated the two germline ends. The CDR3 nucleotides are TGTGCCAGCAGTGCCTCGACTCGGGGAAAGAACAATGAGCAGTTCTTC. Its translation: CASSASTRGKNNEQFF.

The chain combines TRBV19 with TRBJ1-1, with D unclear. V was shortened by 5 bases and J by 1 base, with 5 bases between the two germline ends. Per the germline V gene, CDR1 is LNHDA and CDR2 is SQIVND (reference sequence). The CDR3 totals 12 residues. The DNA for the CDR3 is TGTGCCAGTAGTTTCAGGAACACTGAAGCTTTCTTT. Its translation: CASSFRNTEAFF.

The genes are TRBV5-4 and TRBJ2-7, with 8 bases that match TRBD1. The CDR3 consists of 14 residues. Germline lookup yields CDR1 SGHNT and CDR2 YYREEE (reference sequence). The junction had 13 bases not matched to a gene; V was cut back by 3 bases and J by 11 bases. CDR3: CASSSQGVRTREYF. CDR3 bases: TGTGCCAGCAGCTCACAGGGGGTTCGTACGCGTGAGTACTTC.

The chain employs TRBV6-4 and TRBJ1-2; 7 nucleotides match TRBD1. This CDR3 contains 14 residues. With V trimmed by 7 bases and J by 5 bases, 10 bases remained unmatched. Germline CDR1 and CDR2: MRHNA and SNTAGT. CDR3 amino acids: CASKSGTEVYGYTF. CDR3 bases: TGTGCCAGCAAGTCCGGGACAGAAGTTTATGGCTACACCTTC.

The chain has TRBV11-2 and TRBJ1-6; possibly TRBD1 for D (5 bases). Trimming took off 3 bases at V and 5 bases at J, with 8 bases between the two ends. Germline CDR1 and CDR2: SGHAT and FQNNGV. This CDR3 is built from 14 residues. The CDR3 loop reads CASSFSGDNSPLHF. The CDR3 DNA is TGTGCCAGCAGCTTTTCGGGGGATAATTCACCCCTCCACTTT.

The V and J genes are TRBV6-6 and TRBJ2-7, with 11 nucleotides matching TRBD2. From germline, CDR1 is MNHNY and CDR2 SVGAGI (reference sequence). The CDR3 contains 14 residues. Trimming at V came to 5 bases and at J to 2 bases, leaving 2 bases not matched to a gene. The CDR3 DNA sequence: TGTGCCAGCAGTACGACTAGCGGGGCCTACGAGCAGTACTTC. Encoded protein: CASSTTSGAYEQYF.

The chain links TRBV5-5 to TRBJ1-2; no clear D. Per the germline V gene, CDR1 is SGHKS and CDR2 is YYEKEE (reference sequence). The CDR3 runs 12 residues. Between the trimmed V and J ends, which lost 1 base and 3 bases, there was a span of 4 bases. CDR3 in amino acids: CASSLTDYGYTF. In DNA form, the CDR3 reads TGTGCCAGCAGCTTGACAGACTATGGCTACACCTTC.

The genes are TRBV5-4 and TRBJ2-1; the match to TRBD2 covers 12 bases. Trimming cost V 1 base and J 8 bases; bases outside gene matches: 10. This CDR3 has 17 amino acids. Germline CDR1 is SGHNT and CDR2 is YYREEE (reference sequence). CDR3 amino acids: CASSLYGASGREDEQFF. CDR3 in DNA: TGTGCCAGCAGCTTGTATGGGGCTAGCGGGAGGGAAGATGAGCAGTTCTTC.

The chain is built from TRBV6-1 and TRBJ2-4; 7 bases align to TRBD1. The germline gives CDR1 MNHNS, CDR2 SASEGT. Trimming at V came to 7 bases and at J to 5 bases, leaving 5 bases not matched to a gene. CDR3 size: 13 residues. The CDR3 spells CASKRGLENIQYF. The CDR3 coding sequence is TGTGCCAGCAAAAGGGGGCTCGAAAACATTCAGTACTTC.

This sequence joins TRBV19 and TRBJ1-5; D gene uncertain. Germline V gene sequence: CDR1 LNHDA, CDR2 SQIVND (reference sequence). This CDR3 has 14 residues. Trimming removed 5 bases at V and 4 bases at J, with 12 bases between. DNA of the CDR3: TGTGCCAGTAGTCAAAGCAGAGGGAATCAGCCCCAGCATTTT. Its translation: CASSQSRGNQPQHF.

Only one count was recorded for this clone. The chain carries TRBV6-5 and TRBJ1-2, with D hard to call. The CDR3 sequence is 15 residues long. Germline V gene sequence: CDR1 MNHEY, CDR2 SVGAGI. V was clipped by 6 bases and J by 3 bases, with 17 bases between them. The CDR3 DNA follows: TGTGCCAGCAGGCGCCCGGTCCAAGGAGACTATGGCTACACCTTC. It yields the protein CASRRPVQGDYGYTF.

V gene TRBV4-3 combines with J gene TRBJ2-7; D is unclear. The CDR3 is 14 residues long. V lost 0 bases, J lost 6 bases, and 12 bases lay in between. Germline loops: CDR1 LGHNA, CDR2 YSLEER. This CDR3 is CASSQDRAAREQYF. The CDR3 nucleotides read TGCGCCAGCAGCCAAGATCGAGCCGCCCGCGAGCAGTACTTC.

The chain recombines TRBV4-2 with TRBJ2-5; 11 bases are shared with TRBD2. CDR3 length: 17 amino acids. Germline V CDR1 and CDR2: LGHNA, YNFKEQ. The trim removed 4 bases at V and 5 bases at J, leaving 12 bases unmatched. CDR3 nucleotide sequence: TGTGCCAGCAGCCTGAACAGCCTAGCGGGGGGATGGGAGACCCAGTACTTC. Protein product: CASSLNSLAGGWETQYF.

The chain links TRBV30 to TRBJ1-5; 9 bases map to TRBD1. The V gene end was trimmed by 5 bases and the J gene end by 3 bases; junction bases not matched to a gene: 5. Germline loops: CDR1 GTSNPN, CDR2 SVGIG (reference sequence). The CDR3 is 14 amino acids. In DNA form, the CDR3 reads TGTGCCTGGGGGGGACAGGGTAACAATCAGCCCCAGCATTTT. It is translated as CAWGGQGNNQPQHF. The full variable domain, completed using reference TRBV30 and TRBJ1-5, is SQTIHQWPATLVQPVGSPLSLECTVEGTSNPNLYWYRQAAGRGLQLLFYSVGIGQISSEVPQNLSASRPQDRQFILSSKKLLLSDSGFYLCAWGGQGNNQPQHFGDGTRLSIL.

This clone was observed once. CDR3 DNA: TGTGCCAGCAGTTACAGGATCGAGAACACTGAAGCTTTCTTT. Protein: CASSYRIENTEAFF. The chain employs TRBV2 and TRBJ1-1, with TRBD1 as a possible D gene (5 bases). Trimming removed 5 bases at V and 1 base at J, with 11 bases between. This CDR3 spans 14 amino acids. In germline, CDR1 is SNHLY, CDR2 FYNNEI.